This TCR beta chain was profiled in a study of blood T cell repertoires in COVID-19. Here immunoSEQ multiplex PCR was the method, and the copy in TCRdb shows in-frame clones only, minus some. The table records over 200,000 clones, about nine tenths of them present only once. V was pared by 1 base and J by 5 bases, with 14 bases of the junction left unmatched. The CDR3 covers 17 residues. Per germline, CDR1 MNHNS and CDR2 SASEGT. The receptor's source is a man aged 18 to 30 who had recovered from COVID-19. Sample: PBMCs or T cells enriched from blood (not recorded which). The J gene is TRBJ2-7, the V gene TRBV6-1, with 7 bases identical to TRBD2. CDR3 protein: CASSEVERGYERNEQYF. CDR3 nucleotide sequence: TGTGCCAGCAGTGAAGTTGAGCGGGGCTACGAAAGGAACGAGCAGTACTTC.